This T cell receptor (beta chain) is from a study of T cells in Graves' hyperthyroidism and ophthalmopathy. Germline CDR1 and CDR2: SGHTA and FQGNSA. The CDR3 consists of 15 residues. V lost 5 bases and J lost 2, with 15 bases in between. Researchers took RNA transcripts and amplified the TCR beta CDR3 regions from them. The HTBI primer set served for first-round RT-PCR of the TCR CDR3. TCRdb used MiXCR to reprocess the multiplex PCR reads, holding one entry per CDR3 protein. This sample has about 400,000 distinct CDR3 sequences, with 15% to 19% found just once. The chain couples TRBV7-2 to TRBJ2-5; D not resolved. Material for sequencing was blood. The TCR originated in a woman in her late teens or twenties with Graves' hyperthyroidism. The DNA of the CDR3 is TGTGCCAGCAGCCCACCTGCCGGAAGGCAAGAGACCCAGTACTTC. Translated, it gives CASSPPAGRQETQYF.